Shown below are 14 T cell receptor beta chains from a single sample sequenced in a study of long-term antiretroviral therapy in people with HIV. They ran version v3.0 of the immunoSEQ assay at survey level. Assay used: immunoSEQ multiplex PCR; TCRdb lists only in-frame clones, some missing. The profile shows roughly 12,000 clones, 79% of them singletons. Here the sequenced sample was unsorted PBMCs, taken 0.8 years before starting antiretroviral therapy. The receptors shown here come from a middle-aged woman with HIV.

This clone was counted only a few times. J is TRBJ2-1 and V is TRBV7-3; 10 nucleotides match TRBD2. The CDR3 spans 13 residues. The germline CDR1 and CDR2 sequences are SGHTA and FQGTGA. V dropped 5 bases and J dropped 9; count of bases not matched to a gene: 4. CDR3 region: CASSPGLAPEQFF. CDR3 sequence (DNA): TGTGCCAGCAGCCCGGGACTAGCGCCTGAGCAGTTCTTC.

The rearrangement uses TRBV5-1 and TRBJ1-4; D remains ambiguous. From germline, CDR1 is SGHRS and CDR2 YFSETQ. Trimming removed 1 base from V and 3 bases from J, with 25 bases in between. This CDR3 is 20 amino acids long. CDR3 amino acids: CASSLTPNVAGILANEKLFF. DNA for the CDR3: TGCGCCAGCAGCTTGACCCCAAATGTAGCCGGTATCCTGGCTAATGAAAAACTGTTTTTT.

V usage is TRBV15 and J usage is TRBJ2-1; 10 bases align to TRBD1. Germline CDR1 LNHNV, CDR2 YYDKDF (reference sequence). This CDR3 is 16 amino acids long. The V segment lost 1 base and the J segment 8 bases; nucleotides outside the gene matches: 8. The CDR3 sequence is CATSRARDRGGDEQFF. The CDR3 bases are TGTGCCACCAGCAGAGCCCGGGACAGGGGTGGTGATGAGCAGTTCTTC.

CDR3 amino acids: CASSLRRAPPGELFF. The CDR3 DNA reads as TGTGCCAGCAGCTTAAGGCGGGCTCCCCCGGGGGAGCTGTTTTTT. The rearrangement joins TRBV11-2 to TRBJ2-2, with a weak D call TRBD2 (5 bases). This CDR3 has 15 amino acids. The germline V gene encodes CDR1 SGHAT and CDR2 FQNNGV. The V end was cut by 2 bases, the J end by 8 bases, with 15 bases between.

This clone was picked up one time. This chain uses TRBV6-5 with TRBJ2-7; TRBD2 agrees at 7 bases. Trimming took 6 bases from V and 6 from J; bases not matched to a gene: 14. This CDR3 contains 15 residues. Per the germline V gene, CDR1 is MNHEY and CDR2 is SVGAGI. The CDR3 protein is CASSARPLAPLEQYF. The CDR3 DNA reads TGTGCCAGCAGCGCCAGACCACTAGCGCCGCTCGAGCAGTACTTC.

This chain connects TRBV4-1 to TRBJ1-4; no definite D call. The V end lost 4 bases, the J end lost 0 bases, and 12 bases lay between the germline ends. The germline V gene has CDR1 MGHRA and CDR2 YSYEKL. This CDR3 contains 16 residues. The CDR3, as DNA: TGCGCCAGCAGCCTTCTTGGGCAAGCAACTAATGAAAAACTGTTTTTT. Amino acids: CASSLLGQATNEKLFF.

The V gene is TRBV5-1, the J gene TRBJ2-5; tentatively, D is TRBD2 (8 bases). This CDR3 is 15 amino acids long. With 4 bases removed from V and 2 bases from J, the gap between germline ends came to 15 bases. Germline loops: CDR1 SGHRS, CDR2 YFSETQ. CDR3 protein: CASSGTAGAQETQYF. The CDR3 bases are TGCGCCAGCAGCGGGACAGCGGGGGCTCAAGAGACCCAGTACTTC. Using reference TRBV5-1 and TRBJ2-5 for the parts outside the CDR3, the full variable domain is KAGVTQTPRYLIKTRGQQVTLSCSPISGHRSVSWYQQTPGQGLQFLFEYFSETQRNKGNFPGRFSGRQFSNSRSEMNVSTLELGDSALYLCASSGTAGAQETQYFGPGTRLLVL.

This clone was recorded only once. The V gene is TRBV5-1, the J gene TRBJ2-7, with D possibly being TRBD2 (5 bases). The germline CDR1 and CDR2 sequences are SGHRS and YFSETQ. Trimming removed 4 bases at V and 3 bases at J, with 14 bases between. CDR3 length equals 14 residues. CDR3 residues: CASSPNTEGYEQYF. CDR3 coding DNA: TGCGCCAGCAGCCCGAACACCGAGGGCTACGAGCAGTACTTC. Full variable domain (outside the CDR3, taken from reference TRBV5-1 and TRBJ2-7): KAGVTQTPRYLIKTRGQQVTLSCSPISGHRSVSWYQQTPGQGLQFLFEYFSETQRNKGNFPGRFSGRQFSNSRSEMNVSTLELGDSALYLCASSPNTEGYEQYFGPGTRLTVT.

This clone has more than one count but fewer than ten. The V gene is TRBV6-4, the J gene TRBJ2-1; 9 positions match TRBD2. The CDR3 covers 14 residues. Losses at the gene ends were 3 bases for V and 5 bases for J; bases not matched to a gene: 2. Germline V gene data show CDR1 as MRHNA and CDR2 as SNTAGT. The CDR3 reads CASSDLAGDNEQFF. In DNA form, the CDR3 reads TGTGCCAGCAGTGATTTAGCGGGAGACAATGAGCAGTTCTTC.

This chain links TRBV6-4 with TRBJ1-1; the D is unclear. V was shortened by 3 bases and J by 1 base, with 6 bases between the two germline ends. Germline loops: CDR1 MRHNA, CDR2 SNTAGT. The CDR3 sequence is 13 residues long. The CDR3 DNA reads as TGTGCCAGCAGTGATGACACGAACACTGAAGCTTTCTTT. Translating it yields CASSDDTNTEAFF.

V usage is TRBV4-1 and J usage is TRBJ2-5; no definite D call. Trimming stripped 2 bases from V and 0 bases from J, with 4 bases between. Germline CDR1 and CDR2: MGHRA and YSYEKL. CDR3 length: 13 amino acids. CDR3 sequence: CASSQRNQETQYF. The CDR3, as DNA: TGCGCCAGCAGCCAAAGGAACCAAGAGACCCAGTACTTC.

This sequence joins TRBV27 and TRBJ2-1; the match to TRBD2 covers 8 bases. Germline V gene sequence: CDR1 MNHEY, CDR2 SMNVEV (reference sequence). V lost 6 bases and J lost 1; bases outside the gene matches: 5. The CDR3 runs to 15 residues. As DNA, the CDR3 is TGTGCCAGCAGCCCCGGGACTAGTTCCTACAATGAGCAGTTCTTC. Protein: CASSPGTSSYNEQFF.

In its sample, this clone was seen a few times. The genes are TRBV6-5 and TRBJ2-2; tentative D call: TRBD1 (5 bases). V shed 2 bases and J shed 4 bases, with 8 bases lying between them. Germline assignment: CDR1 MNHEY and CDR2 SVGAGI. The CDR3 consists of 14 residues. The chain's CDR3 is CASSYRGVTGELFF. The CDR3 DNA sequence: TGTGCCAGCAGTTACAGGGGTGTCACCGGGGAGCTGTTTTTT.

The chain uses TRBV7-9 and TRBJ1-1; no clear D gene. The V end was cut by 1 base, the J end by 0 bases, with 12 bases between. The CDR3 has 16 amino acids. Germline V lookup: CDR1 SEHNR, CDR2 FQNEAQ (reference sequence). The CDR3, as DNA: TGTGCCAGCAGCTTAGGGATCACGCGGATGAACACTGAAGCTTTCTTT. This gives the protein CASSLGITRMNTEAFF. Variable domain in full (rest from reference TRBV7-9 and TRBJ1-1): DTGVSQNPRHKITKRGQNVTFRCDPISEHNRLYWYRQTLGQGPEFLTYFQNEAQLEKSRLLSDRFSAERPKGSFSTLEIQRTEQGDSAMYLCASSLGITRMNTEAFFGQGTRLTVV.